These T cell receptor beta chains were read from a single sample in a study of blood T cell repertoires in COVID-19. Using immunoSEQ multiplex PCR, the repertoire was profiled, and TCRdb retains in-frame clones only, with some absent. The sample lists approximately 140,000 clones; approximately 86% were seen once. The sequenced sample was peripheral blood. Receptor source: an older woman with active or convalescent COVID-19. Both conserved end residues are part of each CDR3. D genes are given only for firm matches. Not every row has a clone size; where given, it reads once, few, many or a size class.

v_call	d_call	cdr3_length	clone_size	j_call	cdr3_aa	cdr3_nt
TRBV4-1	TRBD2	17	.	TRBJ2-1	CASSQPWTSGGGNEQFF	TGCGCCAGCAGCCAGCCCTGGACTAGCGGGGGGGGAAATGAGCAGTTCTTC
TRBV14	.	13	.	TRBJ2-2	CASSRGNTGELFF	TGTGCCAGCAGCCGAGGGAACACCGGGGAGCTGTTTTTT
TRBV7-9	.	13	.	TRBJ2-1	CASSFGGNNEQFF	TGTGCCAGCAGCTTCGGAGGGAACAATGAGCAGTTCTTC
TRBV9	.	13	.	TRBJ1-6	CASSVAGDSPLHF	TGTGCCAGCAGCGTGGCAGGGGATTCACCCCTCCACTTT
TRBV5-4	TRBD1	16	.	TRBJ2-7	CASSRLTGTGSYEQYF	TGTGCCAGCAGCCGGTTGACCGGGACAGGTTCCTACGAGCAGTACTTC
TRBV2	TRBD1	13	.	TRBJ1-2	CASSRQGVYGYTF	TGTGCCAGCAGCCGACAGGGGGTCTATGGCTACACCTTC
TRBV6-5	.	14	.	TRBJ2-3	CASSYEGLSGSQYF	TGTGCCAGCAGTTACGAGGGACTCTCCGGGTCGCAGTATTTT
TRBV19	.	15	.	TRBJ2-1	CASSSWGRQQGLWVF	TGTGCCAGTAGTTCTTGGGGACGACAACAGGGTCTATGGGTCTTC
TRBV5-6	.	14	once	TRBJ1-2	CASSLAGQKDGYTF	TGTGCCAGCAGCTTGGCAGGACAAAAGGATGGCTACACCTTC
TRBV6-5	TRBD1	12	.	TRBJ1-1	CASTGQGTEAFF	TGTGCCAGCACCGGACAGGGGACTGAAGCTTTCTTT
TRBV10-3	.	14	.	TRBJ2-5	CAISESGQGETQYF	TGTGCCATCAGTGAGTCTGGGCAGGGCGAGACCCAGTACTTC
TRBV3-1/TRBV3-2	.	15	.	TRBJ2-7	CASGSGTTLRTPQYF	TGTGCCAGCGGCTCCGGGACAACACTACGAACGCCGCAGTACTTC
TRBV3-1/TRBV3-2	TRBD2	17	.	TRBJ2-5	CASGIPGLAGGGETQYF	TGTGCCAGCGGGATTCCGGGACTAGCGGGGGGAGGGGAGACCCAGTACTTC
TRBV5-1	TRBD1	15	.	TRBJ2-1	CASSATGQGVNEQFF	TGCGCCAGCAGCGCCACGGGACAGGGAGTCAATGAGCAGTTCTTC
TRBV9	TRBD1	14	.	TRBJ1-2	CASSPEQGANGYTF	TGTGCCAGCAGCCCCGAACAGGGGGCGAATGGCTACACCTTC
TRBV3-1/TRBV3-2	.	14	.	TRBJ2-2	CASSPAGNTGELFF	TGTGCCAGCAGCCCAGCGGGGAACACCGGGGAGCTGTTTTTT
TRBV30	TRBD1	15	.	TRBJ2-7	CAWRRVGQGPYEQYF	TGTGCCTGGAGGAGAGTGGGACAGGGGCCTTACGAGCAGTACTTC
TRBV20-1	.	11	once	TRBJ1-2	CSAGANYGYTF	TGCAGTGCAGGAGCTAACTATGGCTACACCTTC
TRBV27	TRBD1	16	.	TRBJ2-5	CASSLWDAGGFETQYF	TGTGCCAGCAGTTTATGGGATGCAGGGGGCTTCGAGACCCAGTACTTC
TRBV11-2	TRBD1	14	.	TRBJ1-4	CASSLDRVVGKLFF	TGTGCCAGCAGCCTGGACAGGGTTGTCGGAAAACTGTTTTTT
TRBV7-9	TRBD1	13	.	TRBJ2-1	CASSLGTVNEQFF	TGTGCCAGCAGCCTCGGGACAGTCAATGAGCAGTTCTTC
TRBV9	.	15	.	TRBJ1-6	CASSVAGGDNSPLHF	TGTGCCAGCAGCGTAGCGGGGGGGGATAATTCACCCCTCCACTTT
TRBV6-5	.	13	.	TRBJ1-1	CASSVTMNTEAFF	TGTGCCAGCAGCGTGACTATGAACACTGAAGCTTTCTTT
TRBV18	TRBD1	16	.	TRBJ2-7	CASSPGTGAAVGEQYF	TGTGCCAGCTCACCCGGCACAGGGGCTGCCGTCGGCGAGCAGTACTTC
TRBV10-3	.	13	.	TRBJ2-1	CAISVDNYNEQFF	TGTGCCATCAGCGTCGACAACTACAATGAGCAGTTCTTC
TRBV6-5	.	13	few	TRBJ1-4	CASSSSLNEKLFF	TGTGCCAGCAGTTCCTCGTTAAATGAAAAACTGTTTTTT
TRBV7-8	.	17	once	TRBJ1-3	CASSLLGAALAGNTIYF	TGTGCCAGCAGCTTACTTGGGGCAGCCCTCGCTGGAAACACCATATATTTT
TRBV5-6	.	15	few	TRBJ1-6	CASSLARTYNSPLHF	TGTGCCAGCAGCTTGGCCAGGACTTATAATTCACCCCTCCACTTT
TRBV3-1/TRBV3-2	TRBD2	16	.	TRBJ2-7	CASRQRTSGQLYEQYF	TGTGCCAGCAGGCAGAGGACTAGCGGGCAACTCTACGAGCAGTACTTC
TRBV2	.	14	.	TRBJ2-7	CASGKAGLSYEQYF	TGTGCCAGCGGTAAGGCAGGGCTCTCCTACGAGCAGTACTTC
TRBV29-1	TRBD2	15	.	TRBJ2-5	CSVVGSGGPVETQYF	TGCAGCGTTGTGGGTAGCGGGGGGCCCGTTGAGACCCAGTACTTC
TRBV5-1	.	14	.	TRBJ1-6	CASSLAGNNSPLHF	TGCGCCAGCAGCTTGGCCGGGAATAATTCACCCCTCCACTTT
TRBV24-1	.	14	.	TRBJ2-2	CATSDGAGSGELFF	TGTGCCACCAGTGATGGGGCAGGCTCCGGGGAGCTGTTTTTT
TRBV5-4	.	15	few	TRBJ1-1	CASSPNAGSGTEAFF	TGTGCCAGCAGCCCGAATGCAGGGTCTGGGACTGAAGCTTTCTTT
TRBV2	.	14	.	TRBJ1-1	CASCVLGGNTEAFF	TGTGCCAGCTGTGTGCTCGGGGGGAACACTGAAGCTTTCTTT
TRBV6-5	.	15	.	TRBJ2-1	CASSFPGVRRNEQFF	TGTGCCAGCAGTTTTCCGGGGGTCAGGCGCAATGAGCAGTTCTTC
TRBV18	.	14	.	TRBJ1-2	CASSPKTAPYGYTF	TGTGCCAGCTCACCCAAAACTGCGCCCTATGGCTACACCTTC
TRBV2	.	15	.	TRBJ1-1	CASSWGGEQNTEAFF	TGTGCCAGCAGCTGGGGGGGGGAACAGAACACTGAAGCTTTCTTT
TRBV6-1	TRBD1	14	.	TRBJ1-5	CASSERQGAQPQHF	TGTGCCAGCAGTGAAAGACAGGGTGCTCAGCCCCAGCATTTT
TRBV29-1	TRBD2	17	.	TRBJ2-5	CSVGSTSGGAGGETQYF	TGCAGCGTTGGTTCGACTAGCGGGGGGGCTGGAGGAGAGACCCAGTACTTC
TRBV12-3/TRBV12-4	.	13	once	TRBJ1-1	CASSFAWTAEAFF	TGTGCCAGCAGTTTTGCCTGGACAGCTGAAGCTTTCTTT
TRBV7-2	.	16	.	TRBJ2-6	CAKGDRHSSGANVLTF	TGTGCCAAGGGTGACAGGCATAGCTCTGGGGCCAACGTCCTGACTTTC
TRBV5-8	TRBD1	15	.	TRBJ1-1	CASSLYRGGDTEAFF	TGTGCCAGCAGCTTATACAGGGGTGGGGACACTGAAGCTTTCTTT
TRBV7-2	.	13	few	TRBJ1-5	CASSSAGNQPQHF	TGTGCCAGCAGCTCCGCAGGGAATCAGCCCCAGCATTTT
TRBV5-6	.	15	.	TRBJ2-1	CASSFRFSSYNEQFF	TGTGCCAGCAGCTTCCGGTTTAGCTCCTACAATGAGCAGTTCTTC
TRBV3-1/TRBV3-2	.	13	.	TRBJ1-2	CASSQVGGNGYTF	TGTGCCAGCAGCCAAGTCGGGGGGAATGGCTACACCTTC
TRBV3-1/TRBV3-2	.	14	.	TRBJ2-2	CASSHLRATGELFF	TGTGCCAGCAGCCATCTGCGGGCGACCGGGGAGCTGTTTTTT
TRBV19	TRBD2	18	.	TRBJ2-1	CASSRGLAGGSSYNEQFF	TGTGCCAGTAGTAGGGGACTAGCGGGGGGGAGCTCCTACAATGAGCAGTTCTTC
TRBV6-1	TRBD1	16	.	TRBJ1-2	CASSGAGDRANYGYTF	TGTGCCAGCAGTGGGGCGGGGGACAGGGCCAACTATGGCTACACCTTC
TRBV4-3	.	14	few	TRBJ1-1	CASSQDRGNTEAFF	TGCGCCAGCAGCCAAGATAGGGGGAACACTGAAGCTTTCTTT